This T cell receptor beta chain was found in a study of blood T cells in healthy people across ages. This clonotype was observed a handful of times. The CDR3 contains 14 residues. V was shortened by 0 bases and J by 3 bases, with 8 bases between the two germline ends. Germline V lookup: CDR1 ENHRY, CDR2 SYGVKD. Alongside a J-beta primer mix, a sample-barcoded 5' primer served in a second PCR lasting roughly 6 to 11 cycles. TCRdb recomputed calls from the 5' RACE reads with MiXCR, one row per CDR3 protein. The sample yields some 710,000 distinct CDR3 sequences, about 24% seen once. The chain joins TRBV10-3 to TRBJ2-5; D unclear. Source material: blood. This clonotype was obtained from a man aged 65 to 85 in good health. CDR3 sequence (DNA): TGTGCCATCAGTGAGTCACACGAAGAAGAGACCCAGTACTTC. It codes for CAISESHEEETQYF.